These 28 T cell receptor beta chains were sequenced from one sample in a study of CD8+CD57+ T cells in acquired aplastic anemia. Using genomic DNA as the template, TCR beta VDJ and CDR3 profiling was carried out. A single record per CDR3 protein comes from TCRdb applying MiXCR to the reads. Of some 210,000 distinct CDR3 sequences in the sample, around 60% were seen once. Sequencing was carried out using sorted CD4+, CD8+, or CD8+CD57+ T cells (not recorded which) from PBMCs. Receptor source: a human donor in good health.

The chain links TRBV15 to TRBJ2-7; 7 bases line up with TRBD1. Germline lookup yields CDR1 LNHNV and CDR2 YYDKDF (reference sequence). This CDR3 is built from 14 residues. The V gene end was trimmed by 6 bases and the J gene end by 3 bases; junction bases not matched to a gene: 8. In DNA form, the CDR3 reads TGTGCCACCAGGGCTACAGGGGAAGGCTACGAGCAGTACTTC. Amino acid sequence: CATRATGEGYEQYF.

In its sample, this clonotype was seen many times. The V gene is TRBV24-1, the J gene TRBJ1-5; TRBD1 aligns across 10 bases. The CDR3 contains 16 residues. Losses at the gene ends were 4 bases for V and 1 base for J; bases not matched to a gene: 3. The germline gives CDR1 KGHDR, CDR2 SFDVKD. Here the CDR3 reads CATSERTGGSNQPQHF. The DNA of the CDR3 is TGTGCCACCAGTGAAAGGACAGGGGGAAGCAATCAGCCCCAGCATTTT.

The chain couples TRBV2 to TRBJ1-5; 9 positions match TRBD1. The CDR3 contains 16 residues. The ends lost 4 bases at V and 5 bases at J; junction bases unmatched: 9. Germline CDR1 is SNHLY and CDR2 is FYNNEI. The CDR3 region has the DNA TGTGCCAGCAGTGGTTACGGGACAGGGTTTGATCAGCCCCAGCATTTT. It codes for CASSGYGTGFDQPQHF. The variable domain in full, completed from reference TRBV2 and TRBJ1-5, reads EPEVTQTPSHQVTQMGQEVILRCVPISNHLYFYWYRQILGQKVEFLVSFYNNEISEKSEIFDDQFSVERPDGSNFTLKIRSTKLEDSAMYFCASSGYGTGFDQPQHFGDGTRLSIL.

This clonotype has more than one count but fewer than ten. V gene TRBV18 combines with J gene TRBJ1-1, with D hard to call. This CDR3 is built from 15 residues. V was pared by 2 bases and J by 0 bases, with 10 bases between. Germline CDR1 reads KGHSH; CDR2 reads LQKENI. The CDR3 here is CASSPFGSMNTEAFF. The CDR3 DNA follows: TGTGCCAGCTCACCATTTGGAAGCATGAACACTGAAGCTTTCTTT.

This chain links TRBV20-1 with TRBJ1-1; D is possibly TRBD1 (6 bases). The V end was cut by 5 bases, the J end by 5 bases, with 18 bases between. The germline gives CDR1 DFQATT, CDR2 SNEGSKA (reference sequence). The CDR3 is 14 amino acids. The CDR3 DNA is TGCAGTGCTTACACAGGGTTTACTCGGACTGAAGCTTTCTTT. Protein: CSAYTGFTRTEAFF.

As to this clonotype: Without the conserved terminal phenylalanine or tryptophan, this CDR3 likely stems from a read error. The CDR3 loop reads CASSLRWLHGQTSGNTIYS. CDR3 nucleotides: TGTGCCAGCAGCTTAAGGTGGTTGCACGGTCAGACCTCTGGAAACACCATATATTCT. The chain joins TRBV11-2 to TRBJ1-3, with D uncertain. V lost 2 bases, J lost 0 bases, and 20 bases lay in between. Looked up from germline, CDR1 is SGHAT and CDR2 is FQNNGV. CDR3 length: 19 residues.

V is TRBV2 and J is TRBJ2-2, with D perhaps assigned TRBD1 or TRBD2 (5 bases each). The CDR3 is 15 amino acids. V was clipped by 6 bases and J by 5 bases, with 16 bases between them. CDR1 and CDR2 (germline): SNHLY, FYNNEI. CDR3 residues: CASSSQGVWTGELFF. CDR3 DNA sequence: TGTGCCAGCAGCTCCCAGGGAGTATGGACCGGGGAGCTGTTTTTT.

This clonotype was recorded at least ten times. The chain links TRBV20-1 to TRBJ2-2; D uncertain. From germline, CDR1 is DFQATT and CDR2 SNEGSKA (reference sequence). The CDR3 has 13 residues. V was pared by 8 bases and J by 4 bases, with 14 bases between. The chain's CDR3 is CSIRGLTTGELFF. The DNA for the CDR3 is TGCAGTATAAGAGGCCTCACCACCGGGGAGCTGTTTTTT.

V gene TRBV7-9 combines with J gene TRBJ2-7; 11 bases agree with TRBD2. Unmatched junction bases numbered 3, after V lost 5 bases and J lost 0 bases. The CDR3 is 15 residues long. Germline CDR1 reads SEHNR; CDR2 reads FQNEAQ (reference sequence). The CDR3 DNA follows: TGTGCCAGCAGCAAAACTAGCGGGAGCTCCTACGAGCAGTACTTC. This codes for CASSKTSGSSYEQYF.

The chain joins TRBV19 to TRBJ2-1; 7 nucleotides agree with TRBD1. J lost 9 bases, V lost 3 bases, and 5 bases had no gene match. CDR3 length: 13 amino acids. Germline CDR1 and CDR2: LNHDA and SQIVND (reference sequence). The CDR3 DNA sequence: TGTGCCAGTAGTATCGGGGCAGGGGGTGAGCAGTTCTTC. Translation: CASSIGAGGEQFF.

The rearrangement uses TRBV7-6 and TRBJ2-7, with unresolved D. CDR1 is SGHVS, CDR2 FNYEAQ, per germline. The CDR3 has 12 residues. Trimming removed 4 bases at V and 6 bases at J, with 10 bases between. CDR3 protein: CASSSTPLEQYF. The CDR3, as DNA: TGTGCCAGCAGCTCCACGCCACTCGAGCAGTACTTC.

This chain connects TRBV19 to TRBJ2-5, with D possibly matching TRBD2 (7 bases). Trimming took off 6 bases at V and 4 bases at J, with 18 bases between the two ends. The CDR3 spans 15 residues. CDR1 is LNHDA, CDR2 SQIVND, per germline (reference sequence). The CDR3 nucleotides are TGTGCCAGTAGCAAGTATGGGGGGGGGGCAGAGACCCAGTACTTC. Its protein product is CASSKYGGGAETQYF.

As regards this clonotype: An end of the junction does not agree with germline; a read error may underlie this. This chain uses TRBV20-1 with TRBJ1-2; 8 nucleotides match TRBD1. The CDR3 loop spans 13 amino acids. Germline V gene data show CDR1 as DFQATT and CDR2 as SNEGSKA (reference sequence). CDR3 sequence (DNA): TGCAGTGCCAGACAGGGGCGCCAATATGGCCACACCTTC. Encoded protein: CSARQGRQYGHTF.

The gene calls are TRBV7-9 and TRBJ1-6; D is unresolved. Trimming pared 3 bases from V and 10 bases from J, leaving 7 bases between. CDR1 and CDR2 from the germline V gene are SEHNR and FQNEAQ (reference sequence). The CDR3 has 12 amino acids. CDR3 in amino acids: CASSLPRSPLHF. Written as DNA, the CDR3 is TGTGCCAGCAGCTTGCCCAGGTCACCCCTCCACTTT.

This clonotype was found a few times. This CDR3 reads CASSFGGDSPLHF. The CDR3 DNA reads TGTGCCAGCAGTTTCGGGGGAGATTCACCCCTCCACTTT. V and J are TRBV7-9 and TRBJ1-6; tentatively, D is TRBD1 (5 bases). V lost 6 bases to trimming and J lost 8 bases, with 11 bases between them. Germline V CDR1 and CDR2: SEHNR, FQNEAQ (reference sequence). The CDR3 spans 13 residues. Drawing the rest from reference TRBV7-9 and TRBJ1-6, the complete variable domain is DTGVSQNPRHKITKRGQNVTFRCDPISEHNRLYWYRQTLGQGPEFLTYFQNEAQLEKSRLLSDRFSAERPKGSFSTLEIQRTEQGDSAMYLCASSFGGDSPLHFGNGTRLTVT.

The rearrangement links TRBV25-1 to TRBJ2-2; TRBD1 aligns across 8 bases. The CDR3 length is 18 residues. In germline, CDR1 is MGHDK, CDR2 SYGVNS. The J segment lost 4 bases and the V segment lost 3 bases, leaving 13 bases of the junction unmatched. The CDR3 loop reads CASSDRTGPTLGTGELFF. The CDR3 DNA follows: TGTGCCAGCAGTGATAGGACAGGGCCGACGCTGGGCACCGGGGAGCTGTTTTTT.

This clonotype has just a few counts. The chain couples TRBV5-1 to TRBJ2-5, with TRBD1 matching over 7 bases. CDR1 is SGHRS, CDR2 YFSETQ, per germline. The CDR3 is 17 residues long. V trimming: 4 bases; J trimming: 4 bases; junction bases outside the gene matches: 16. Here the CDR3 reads CASSTSVVRGNVETQYF. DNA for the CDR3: TGCGCCAGCAGCACAAGTGTGGTCAGGGGGAATGTAGAGACCCAGTACTTC.

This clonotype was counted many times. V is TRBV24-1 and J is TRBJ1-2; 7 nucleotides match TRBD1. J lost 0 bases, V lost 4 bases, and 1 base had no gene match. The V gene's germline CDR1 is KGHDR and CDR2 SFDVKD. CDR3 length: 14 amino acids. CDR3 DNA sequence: TGTGCCACCAGTGACGACAGGGCTAACTATGGCTACACCTTC. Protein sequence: CATSDDRANYGYTF.

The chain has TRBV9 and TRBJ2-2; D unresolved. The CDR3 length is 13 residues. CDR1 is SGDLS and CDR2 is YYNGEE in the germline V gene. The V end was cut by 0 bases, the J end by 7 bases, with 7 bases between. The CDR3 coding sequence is TGTGCCAGCAGCGTAGGGGTTAGCGGGGAGCTGTTTTTT. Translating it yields CASSVGVSGELFF.

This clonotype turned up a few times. CDR3: CASSQSTTDANTEAFF. The CDR3 coding sequence is TGCGCCAGCAGCCAAAGTACGACAGATGCGAACACTGAAGCTTTCTTT. The chain joins TRBV4-1 to TRBJ1-1; a possible D gene is TRBD1 (5 bases). The ends were cut back, 2 bases at V and 1 base at J, with 14 bases in the middle. Per germline, CDR1 MGHRA and CDR2 YSYEKL. CDR3 length: 16 residues.

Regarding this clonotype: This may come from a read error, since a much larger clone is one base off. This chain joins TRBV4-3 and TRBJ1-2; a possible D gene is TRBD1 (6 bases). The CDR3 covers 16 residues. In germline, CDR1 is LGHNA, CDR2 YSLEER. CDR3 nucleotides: TGCGCCAGCAGCCAAGAGGGGGGCGGCCCTCACTATTGCTACACCTTC. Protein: CASSQEGGGPHYCYTF.

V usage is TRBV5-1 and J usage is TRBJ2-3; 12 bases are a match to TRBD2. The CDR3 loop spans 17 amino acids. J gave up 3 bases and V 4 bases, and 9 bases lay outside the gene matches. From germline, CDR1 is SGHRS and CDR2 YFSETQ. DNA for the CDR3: TGCGCCAGCAGCGTGGGACTAGCGGGCCTGGGAACAGATACGCAGTATTTT. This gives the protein CASSVGLAGLGTDTQYF.

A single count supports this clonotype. The CDR3 DNA reads as TGTGCCACCAGTGATTCGTCAGTTTCCTACGAGCAGTACTTC. Its protein is CATSDSSVSYEQYF. The chain uses TRBV24-1 and TRBJ2-7; D is undetermined. V dropped 2 bases and J dropped 1 base, with 8 bases sitting between them. CDR3 length equals 14 residues. Germline V gene data show CDR1 as KGHDR and CDR2 as SFDVKD.

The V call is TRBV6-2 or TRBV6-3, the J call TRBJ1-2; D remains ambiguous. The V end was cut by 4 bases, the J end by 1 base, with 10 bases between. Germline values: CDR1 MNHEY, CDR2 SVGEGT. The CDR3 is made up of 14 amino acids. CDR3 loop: CASSWIRRNYGYTF. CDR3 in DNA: TGTGCCAGCAGTTGGATCAGGCGTAACTATGGCTACACCTTC.

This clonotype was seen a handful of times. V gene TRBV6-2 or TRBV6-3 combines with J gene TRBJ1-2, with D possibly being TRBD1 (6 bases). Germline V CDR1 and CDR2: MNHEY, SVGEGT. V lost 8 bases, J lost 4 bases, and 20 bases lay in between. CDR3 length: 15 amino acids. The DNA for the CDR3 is TGTGCCAGCTCCGATCCGGGACAAGACCTCTATGGCTACACCTTC. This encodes CASSDPGQDLYGYTF.

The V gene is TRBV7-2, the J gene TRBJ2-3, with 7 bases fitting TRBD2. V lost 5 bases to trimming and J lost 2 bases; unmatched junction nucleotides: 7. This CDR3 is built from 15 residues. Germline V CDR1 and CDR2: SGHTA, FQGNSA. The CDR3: CASSLRDYNTDTQYF. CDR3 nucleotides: TGTGCCAGCAGCCTCCGGGACTACAACACAGATACGCAGTATTTT.

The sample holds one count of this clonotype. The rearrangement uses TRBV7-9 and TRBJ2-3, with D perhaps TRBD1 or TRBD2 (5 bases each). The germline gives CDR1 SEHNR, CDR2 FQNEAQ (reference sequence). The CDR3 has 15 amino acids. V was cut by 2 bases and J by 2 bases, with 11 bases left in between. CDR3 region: CASSLTGDATDTQYF. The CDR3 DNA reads TGTGCCAGCAGCTTAACCGGGGACGCCACAGATACGCAGTATTTT.

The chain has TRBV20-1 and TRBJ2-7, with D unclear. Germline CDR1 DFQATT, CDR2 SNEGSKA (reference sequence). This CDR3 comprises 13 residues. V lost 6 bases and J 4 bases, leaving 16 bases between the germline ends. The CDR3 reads CSADPTVEYEQYF. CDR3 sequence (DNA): TGCAGTGCGGATCCCACAGTGGAGTACGAGCAGTACTTC.